What follows is one TCR beta chain and its context. Both 60 Vbeta primers and 13 Jbeta primers went into the PCR. Profiled with immunoSEQ multiplex PCR; TCRdb holds only in-frame clones, not every one. The sample consists of roughly 120,000 clones, over 75% of them appearing once. There are 18 residues in the CDR3. This record comes from a study of cytomegalovirus exposure and HLA in healthy donors. Each donor was healthy, and each was a bone marrow donor. The sequence came from a woman aged 18-29 years in good health and CMV-seronegative. The genes are TRBV21-1 and TRBJ2-7; the table's D call of TRBD2 was not tested on the DNA. TRBV21-1 is listed as a pseudogene. Sequenced sample: PBMCs. CDR3 residues: CASSARPGTGKLAYEQYF. The CDR3 bases are TGTGCCAGCAGCGCTCGTCCCGGGACTGGGAAACTCGCCTACGAGCAGTACTTC.